This T cell receptor (beta chain) was sequenced for a study of breast tumors, draining lymph nodes, adjacent tissues. Findings of the study overall: Tumor and nontumor repertoires were significantly more similar in luminal-like than in basal-like breast cancer. Data fit most tumor T cells coming from lymph node, expanding in tumor. Tumor repertoires ranked between lymph nodes and nontumor tissue in diversity, with V and J gene preferences. That most tumor T cells come from lymph nodes remained unproven.

Turning to this clonotype: Its specificity is unknown. The junction departs from the called germline gene at one end, perhaps through a read error.

Via MiXCR, TCRdb re-called the multiplex PCR reads, giving one row per CDR3 protein. The top ten hold about 10% of the sample, which has 50,000 to 65,000 distinct CDR3 sequences, about 40% seen once. This CDR3 spans 14 amino acids. Per germline, CDR1 SGHRS and CDR2 YFSETQ. This TCR was sampled from a female donor with breast cancer. Some clones in this sample may be carry-over from other donors' samples. The sample taken for sequencing was breast tumor tissue. The chain has TRBV5-1 and TRBJ2-7, with D perhaps matching TRBD1 (6 bases). CDR3 amino acids: CASILGTGPYEQYF. DNA for the CDR3: TGCGCCAGCATCTTGGGTACAGGGCCCTACGAGCAGTACTTC. Full variable domain (outside the CDR3, taken from reference TRBV5-1 and TRBJ2-7): KAGVTQTPRYLIKTRGQQVTLSCSPISGHRSVSWYQQTPGQGLQFLFEYFSETQRNKGNFPGRFSGRQFSNSRSEMNVSTLELGDSALYLCASILGTGPYEQYFGPGTRLTVT.